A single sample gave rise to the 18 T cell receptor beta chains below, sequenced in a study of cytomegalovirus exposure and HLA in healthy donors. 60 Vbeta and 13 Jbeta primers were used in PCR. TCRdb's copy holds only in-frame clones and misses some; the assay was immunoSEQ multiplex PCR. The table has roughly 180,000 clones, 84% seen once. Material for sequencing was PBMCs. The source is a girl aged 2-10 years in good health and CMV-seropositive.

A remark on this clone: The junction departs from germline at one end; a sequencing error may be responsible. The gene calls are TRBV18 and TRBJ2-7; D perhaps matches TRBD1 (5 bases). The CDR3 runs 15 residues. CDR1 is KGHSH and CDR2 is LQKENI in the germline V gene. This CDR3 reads CASSPPGLGAYEQYF. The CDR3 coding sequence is TGTGCCAGCTCCCCACCCGGCCTAGGGGCCTACGAGCAGTACTTC.

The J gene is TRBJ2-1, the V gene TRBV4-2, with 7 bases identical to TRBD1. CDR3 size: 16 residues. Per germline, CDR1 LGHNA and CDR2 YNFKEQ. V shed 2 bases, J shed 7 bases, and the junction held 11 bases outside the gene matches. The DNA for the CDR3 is TGTGCCAGCAGCCAACCTGACAGGGATTACTTTAATGAGCAGTTCTTC. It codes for CASSQPDRDYFNEQFF.

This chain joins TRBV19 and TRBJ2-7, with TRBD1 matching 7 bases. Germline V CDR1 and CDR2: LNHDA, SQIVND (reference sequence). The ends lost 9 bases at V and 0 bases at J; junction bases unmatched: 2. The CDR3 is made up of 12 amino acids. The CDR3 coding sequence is TGTGCCAGCGGGACAGCCTCCTACGAGCAGTACTTC. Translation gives CASGTASYEQYF.

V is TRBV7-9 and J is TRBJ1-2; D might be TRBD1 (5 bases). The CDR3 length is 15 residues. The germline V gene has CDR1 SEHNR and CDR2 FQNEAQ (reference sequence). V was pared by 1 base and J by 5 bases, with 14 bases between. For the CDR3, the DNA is TGTGCCAGCAGCTTAGATAGACAGCGGGATTATGGCTACACCTTC. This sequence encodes CASSLDRQRDYGYTF. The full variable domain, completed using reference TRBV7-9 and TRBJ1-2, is DTGVSQNPRHKITKRGQNVTFRCDPISEHNRLYWYRQTLGQGPEFLTYFQNEAQLEKSRLLSDRFSAERPKGSFSTLEIQRTEQGDSAMYLCASSLDRQRDYGYTFGSGTRLTVV.

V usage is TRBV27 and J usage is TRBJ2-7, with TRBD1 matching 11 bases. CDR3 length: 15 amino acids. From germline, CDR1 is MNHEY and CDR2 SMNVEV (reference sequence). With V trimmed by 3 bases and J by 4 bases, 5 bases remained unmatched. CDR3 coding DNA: TGTGCCAGCAGTTTCTACCGGGACAGGGGGTACGAGCAGTACTTC. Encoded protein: CASSFYRDRGYEQYF.

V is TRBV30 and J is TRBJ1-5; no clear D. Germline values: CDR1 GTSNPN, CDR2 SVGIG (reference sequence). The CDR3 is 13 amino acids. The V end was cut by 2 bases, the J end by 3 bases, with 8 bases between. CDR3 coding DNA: TGTGCCTGGAGTCGCGAACTCAATCAGCCCCAGCATTTT. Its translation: CAWSRELNQPQHF.

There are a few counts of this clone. This chain's CDR3 is CASSVGTGTYNEQFF. The CDR3 DNA follows: TGTGCCAGCAGCGTCGGGACAGGTACCTACAATGAGCAGTTCTTC. V is TRBV7-3 and J is TRBJ2-1; TRBD1 matches at 8 bases. CDR3 size: 15 residues. J gave up 2 bases and V 5 bases, and 5 bases lay outside the gene matches. Per germline, CDR1 SGHTA and CDR2 FQGTGA. Full variable domain (missing parts from reference TRBV7-3 and TRBJ2-1): GAGVSQTPSNKVTEKGKYVELRCDPISGHTALYWYRQSLGQGPEFLIYFQGTGAADDSGLPNDRFFAVRPEGSVSTLKIQRTERGDSAVYLCASSVGTGTYNEQFFGPGTRLTVL.

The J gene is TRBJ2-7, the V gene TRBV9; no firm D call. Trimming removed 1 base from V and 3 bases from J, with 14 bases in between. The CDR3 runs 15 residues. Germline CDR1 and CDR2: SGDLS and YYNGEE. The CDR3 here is CASSVSSGLGYEQYF. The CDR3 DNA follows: TGTGCCAGCAGCGTATCGTCCGGGTTAGGCTACGAGCAGTACTTC. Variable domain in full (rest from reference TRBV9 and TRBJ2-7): DSGVTQTPKHLITATGQRVTLRCSPRSGDLSVYWYQQSLDQGLQFLIQYYNGEERAKGNILERFSAQQFPDLHSELNLSSLELGDSALYFCASSVSSGLGYEQYFGPGTRLTVT.

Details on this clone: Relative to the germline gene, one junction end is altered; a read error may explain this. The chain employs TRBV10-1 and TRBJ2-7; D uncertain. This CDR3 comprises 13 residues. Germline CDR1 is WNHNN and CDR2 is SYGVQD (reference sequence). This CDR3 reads CVSSVSVAYEQYF. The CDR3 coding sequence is TGCGTCAGCAGTGTGAGCGTTGCCTACGAGCAGTACTTC.

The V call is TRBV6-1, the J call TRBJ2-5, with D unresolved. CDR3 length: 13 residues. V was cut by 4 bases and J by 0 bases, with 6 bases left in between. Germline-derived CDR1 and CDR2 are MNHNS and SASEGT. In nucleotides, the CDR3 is TGTGCCAGCAGTGGTGGCAACCAAGAGACCCAGTACTTC. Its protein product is CASSGGNQETQYF.

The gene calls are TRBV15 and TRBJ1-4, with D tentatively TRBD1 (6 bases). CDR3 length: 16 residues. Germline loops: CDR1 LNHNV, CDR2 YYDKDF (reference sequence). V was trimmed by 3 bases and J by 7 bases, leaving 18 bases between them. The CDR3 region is CATSSFTKGEGEKLFF. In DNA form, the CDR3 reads TGTGCCACCAGCAGTTTTACGAAGGGGGAAGGTGAAAAACTGTTTTTT.

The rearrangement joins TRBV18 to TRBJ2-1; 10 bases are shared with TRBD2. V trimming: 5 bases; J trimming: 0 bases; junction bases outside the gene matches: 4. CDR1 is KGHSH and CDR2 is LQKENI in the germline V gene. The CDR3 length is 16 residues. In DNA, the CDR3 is TGTGCCAGCTCATTTAGCGGGAGGACCTCCTACAATGAGCAGTTCTTC. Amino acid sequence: CASSFSGRTSYNEQFF.

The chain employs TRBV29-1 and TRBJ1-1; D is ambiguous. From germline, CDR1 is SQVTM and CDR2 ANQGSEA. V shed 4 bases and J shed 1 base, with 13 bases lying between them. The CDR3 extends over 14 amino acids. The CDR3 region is CSVALRRSNTEAFF. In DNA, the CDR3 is TGCAGCGTTGCGTTGCGGAGATCGAACACTGAAGCTTTCTTT.

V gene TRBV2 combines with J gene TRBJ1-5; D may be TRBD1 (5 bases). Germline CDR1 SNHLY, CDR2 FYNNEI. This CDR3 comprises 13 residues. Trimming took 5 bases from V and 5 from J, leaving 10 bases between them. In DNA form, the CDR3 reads TGTGCCAGCAGTCAGGGTGCGGATCAGCCCCAGCATTTT. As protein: CASSQGADQPQHF.

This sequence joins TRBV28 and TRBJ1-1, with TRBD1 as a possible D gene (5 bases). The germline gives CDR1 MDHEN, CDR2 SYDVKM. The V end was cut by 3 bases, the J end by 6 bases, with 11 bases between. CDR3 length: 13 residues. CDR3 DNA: TGTGCCAGCAGTTTGCCGTTAGGGGCTGAAGCTTTCTTT. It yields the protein CASSLPLGAEAFF.

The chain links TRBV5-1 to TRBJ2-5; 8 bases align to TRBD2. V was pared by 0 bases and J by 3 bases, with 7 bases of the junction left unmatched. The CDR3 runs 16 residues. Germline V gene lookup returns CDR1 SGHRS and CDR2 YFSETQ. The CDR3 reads CASSLDVSGSKETQYF. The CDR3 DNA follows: TGCGCCAGCAGCTTGGATGTCAGCGGGAGTAAAGAGACCCAGTACTTC.

In nucleotides, the CDR3 is TGCGCCAGCAGCCCCGCGGGGCCCTACGGCTACACCTTC. Protein sequence: CASSPAGPYGYTF. The chain uses TRBV4-1 and TRBJ1-2, with D possibly being TRBD1 (5 bases). The CDR3 consists of 13 residues. V gave up 4 bases and J gave up 8 bases, with 14 bases separating them. The germline CDR1 and CDR2 sequences are MGHRA and YSYEKL.

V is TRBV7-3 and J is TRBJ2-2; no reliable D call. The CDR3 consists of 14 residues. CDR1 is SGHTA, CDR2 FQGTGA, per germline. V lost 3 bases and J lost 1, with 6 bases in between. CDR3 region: CASSFGGNTGELFF. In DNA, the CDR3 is TGTGCCAGCAGCTTCGGCGGGAACACCGGGGAGCTGTTTTTT.